The 15 T cell receptor beta chains below all came from one sample that was sequenced in a study of shared clonotypes between healthy human individuals. TCRdb keeps only in-frame clones here, not all; method: immunoSEQ multiplex PCR. Altogether about a million clones are present, 60% to 80% being singletons, with the ten largest covering over 0.8%. Sample: memory CD4+ T cells from PBMCs. Regarding subset: CD45RA-negative fraction. The receptor set was obtained from a man in his late teens or twenties in good health. Some clones in this sample may be carry-over from other donors' samples.

The V call is TRBV10-1, the J call TRBJ1-5; D ambiguous. Germline loops: CDR1 WNHNN, CDR2 SYGVQD (reference sequence). The V end was cut by 5 bases, the J end by 2 bases, with 7 bases between. The CDR3 length is 13 residues. CDR3 in amino acids: CASSLIGNQPQHF. CDR3 coding DNA: TGCGCCAGCAGTCTGATAGGCAATCAGCCCCAGCATTTT.

The CDR3: CASSLVWGSSAEAFF. CDR3 in DNA: TGTGCCAGCAGCTTGGTCTGGGGGTCCTCGGCTGAAGCTTTCTTT. The genes are TRBV5-5 and TRBJ1-1; maybe TRBD1 (5 bases). The CDR3 totals 15 residues. From germline, CDR1 is SGHKS and CDR2 YYEKEE (reference sequence). Between the trimmed V and J ends, which lost 0 bases and 6 bases, there was a span of 15 bases.

This clone was counted a few times. CDR3 loop: CASQQGDGNEQFF. CDR3 in DNA: TGCGCCAGCCAACAGGGGGACGGCAATGAGCAGTTCTTC. The chain combines TRBV5-1 with TRBJ2-1, with 8 bases that match TRBD1. The CDR3 covers 13 residues. The junction had 6 bases not matched to a gene; V was cut back by 7 bases and J by 6 bases. The germline gives CDR1 SGHRS, CDR2 YFSETQ.

The J gene is TRBJ1-2, the V gene TRBV7-2; possibly TRBD1 for D (6 bases). Trimming removed 5 bases from V and 7 bases from J, with 23 bases in between. CDR3 length equals 16 residues. Germline lookup yields CDR1 SGHTA and CDR2 FQGNSA. The CDR3 bases are TGTGCCAGCAGCCCACGGGCAGGGGCGGTGGCCTCTGGCTACACCTTC. Translation gives CASSPRAGAVASGYTF.

The chain recombines TRBV11-1 with TRBJ2-1; possibly TRBD1 for D (5 bases). The CDR3 consists of 15 residues. Germline V lookup: CDR1 SGHAT, CDR2 FQDESV (reference sequence). Trimming removed 3 bases from V and 2 bases from J, with 11 bases in between. The CDR3 DNA is TGTGCCAGCAGCTTCGAGACAGCCACCTACAATGAGCAGTTCTTC. This sequence encodes CASSFETATYNEQFF.

CDR3 region: CAWSPRTSVKEKLFF. The CDR3 DNA is TGTGCCTGGAGTCCTAGGACATCGGTCAAAGAAAAACTGTTTTTT. The rearrangement links TRBV30 to TRBJ1-4; the D gene is possibly TRBD1 (5 bases). V lost 2 bases, J lost 8 bases, and 18 bases lay in between. The CDR3 totals 15 residues. Germline CDR1 and CDR2: GTSNPN and SVGIG (reference sequence). The complete variable domain, with remaining parts taken from reference TRBV30 and TRBJ1-4, reads SQTIHQWPATLVQPVGSPLSLECTVEGTSNPNLYWYRQAAGRGLQLLFYSVGIGQISSEVPQNLSASRPQDRQFILSSKKLLLSDSGFYLCAWSPRTSVKEKLFFGSGTQLSVL.

The chain is built from TRBV28 and TRBJ1-1; possible D gene TRBD1, 5 bases. Per the germline V gene, CDR1 is MDHEN and CDR2 is SYDVKM. CDR3 length equals 15 residues. Trimming removed 3 bases from V and 1 base from J, with 12 bases in between. The CDR3 region has the DNA TGTGCCAGCAGTTTTACCGGGACGGGGAACACTGAAGCTTTCTTT. Translating gives CASSFTGTGNTEAFF.

The sample holds many counts of this clone. This chain uses TRBV5-1 with TRBJ2-2; D is ambiguous. From germline, CDR1 is SGHRS and CDR2 YFSETQ. V was cut by 2 bases and J by 7 bases, with 21 bases left in between. CDR3 length: 17 amino acids. Written as DNA, the CDR3 is TGCGCCAGCAGCTTAGACATATTACCCCCAAGGGACGGGGAGCTGTTTTTT. Its protein is CASSLDILPPRDGELFF.

A note on this clone: The sample carries other DNA sequences with the same CDR3. V usage is TRBV20-1 and J usage is TRBJ2-1; D unresolved. V dropped 5 bases and J dropped 3 bases, with 5 bases sitting between them. The CDR3 contains 11 residues. The V gene's germline CDR1 is DFQATT and CDR2 SNEGSKA (reference sequence). This CDR3 is CSAPLYNEQFF. DNA of the CDR3: TGCAGTGCTCCCCTCTACAATGAGCAGTTCTTC.

About this clone itself: Other nucleotide sequences from this sample produce the same CDR3. V gene TRBV30 combines with J gene TRBJ2-5; D not resolved. The CDR3 contains 12 residues. The ends were cut back, 0 bases at V and 5 bases at J, with 7 bases in the middle. CDR1 and CDR2 from the germline V gene are GTSNPN and SVGIG (reference sequence). CDR3 region: CAWSVQRETQYF. The CDR3 coding sequence is TGTGCCTGGAGTGTACAACGCGAGACCCAGTACTTC.

This clone was observed a handful of times. The sample has other DNA sequences that encode this CDR3 too. V and J are TRBV11-3 and TRBJ2-5; perhaps D is TRBD1 or TRBD2 (5 bases each). There are 13 residues in the CDR3. Between the trimmed V and J ends, which lost 3 bases and 1 base, there was a span of 6 bases. Germline loops: CDR1 SGHNT, CDR2 YENEEA. The CDR3 sequence is CASSLGTQETQYF. As DNA, the CDR3 is TGTGCCAGCAGCTTGGGGACCCAAGAGACCCAGTACTTC.

The CDR3 DNA follows: TGTGCCAGCAGCTTCCCCAGGGGGGGGGCGAACACTGAAGCTTTCTTT. It encodes CASSFPRGGANTEAFF. The V gene is TRBV11-2, the J gene TRBJ1-1; 7 nucleotides match TRBD1. Germline lookup yields CDR1 SGHAT and CDR2 FQNNGV. The CDR3 sequence is 16 residues long. Trimming removed 3 bases from V and 1 base from J; junction bases left unmatched: 8.

The V call is TRBV28, the J call TRBJ1-1; 9 bases map to TRBD1. V shed 6 bases, J shed 6 bases, and the junction held 8 bases outside the gene matches. The CDR3 covers 14 residues. CDR1 is MDHEN, CDR2 SYDVKM, per germline. Here the CDR3 reads CASRPGQGSAEAFF. The CDR3 nucleotides read TGTGCCAGCAGACCGGGACAGGGTTCCGCTGAAGCTTTCTTT.

In this sample, this clone turned up many times. The chain combines TRBV5-1 with TRBJ2-1; 8 nucleotides match TRBD2. CDR1 and CDR2 (germline): SGHRS, YFSETQ. The CDR3 runs to 15 residues. Losses at the gene ends were 2 bases for V and 6 bases for J; bases not matched to a gene: 7. As DNA, the CDR3 is TGCGCCAGCAGCTTTAGCGGGGCCACTTCCAATGAGCAGTTCTTC. Its protein is CASSFSGATSNEQFF.

The rearrangement uses TRBV9 and TRBJ1-1; D remains unclear. The V and J ends lost 4 bases and 4 bases respectively, with 14 bases between them. Germline assignment: CDR1 SGDLS and CDR2 YYNGEE. There are 14 residues in the CDR3. Here the CDR3 reads CASSSNNLGTEAFF. Here the CDR3 DNA reads TGTGCCAGCAGCTCCAACAATTTGGGCACTGAAGCTTTCTTT.